The 15 T cell receptor beta chains listed next were all sequenced from one sample in a study of vaccination and CD4 T cells after COVID-19 (dated by TCRdb to between 2021 and 2022). The library relied on PCR. The sequencer listed for this sample is Illumina iSeq 100. At the Johns Hopkins FTIC core, DNA from the cultured CD4+ T cells underwent TCR sequencing with the Oncomine TCR Beta short-read assay. The QIAamp micro DNA kit was used to extract genomic DNA from the cultured CD4+ T cells. TCRdb ran its own pipeline on the public reads, namely fastp trimming at Q25 and MiXCR clone calling, and kept in-frame beta chains. Each CDR3 protein gets just one entry, which takes the most common genes and DNA from the rows behind it. The sample profile shows about 6,800 distinct CDR3 sequences; 30% to 35% of them were found once. The ten largest account for 34% of the sample. The treatment or condition tag for this specimen amounts to: roughly ten-day PBMC culture with coronavirus spike peptide pools or control peptides (ViraFEST assay). CD4+ T cells from unexposed donors were collected before the COVID-19 pandemic (2011-2018).

These receptors lack a known antigen. The sequencing sample was made of CD4+ T cells from blood, cultured in vitro. Every receptor here comes from a human donor in good health.

This clonotype was picked up a small number of times. In DNA, the CDR3 is TGCAGTGGGTATAGCGGGAGAGATGACACAGATACGCAGTATTTT. As protein: CSGYSGRDDTDTQYF. This chain uses TRBV20-1 with TRBJ2-3; 9 positions match TRBD2. J lost 2 bases, V lost 7 bases, and 10 bases had no gene match. The germline V gene encodes CDR1 DFQATT and CDR2 SNEGSKA (reference sequence). The CDR3 loop spans 15 amino acids.

The chain uses TRBV28 and TRBJ2-5; no clear D gene. Germline lookup yields CDR1 MDHEN and CDR2 SYDVKM. V lost 1 base and J lost 5, with 5 bases in between. This CDR3 comprises 12 residues. The CDR3, as DNA: TGTGCCAGCAGTTTATACGAGGAGACCCAGTACTTC. Amino acids: CASSLYEETQYF.

J is TRBJ1-2 and V is TRBV18; D remains unclear. In germline, CDR1 is KGHSH, CDR2 LQKENI. V dropped 4 bases and J dropped 6 bases, with 12 bases sitting between them. The CDR3 extends over 13 amino acids. The CDR3 protein is CASSQGSWDGYTF. CDR3 DNA: TGTGCCAGCTCACAGGGTTCATGGGATGGCTACACCTTC.

The chain combines TRBV27 with TRBJ2-7, with D tentatively TRBD1 (5 bases). There are 14 residues in the CDR3. V lost 6 bases, J lost 1 base, and 13 bases lay in between. Germline values: CDR1 MNHEY, CDR2 SMNVEV (reference sequence). The CDR3 is CASRQQVLSYEQYF. The CDR3 bases are TGTGCCAGCAGGCAACAGGTACTTTCCTACGAGCAGTACTTC.

This clonotype has a handful of counts. This chain links TRBV15 with TRBJ1-1; D is unclear. This CDR3 has 15 residues. The germline V gene has CDR1 LNHNV and CDR2 YYDKDF (reference sequence). Between the trimmed V and J ends, which lost 4 bases and 1 base, there was a span of 13 bases. CDR3 nucleotide sequence: TGTGCCACCAGCACCCTAACAGAGGCGAACACTGAAGCTTTCTTT. Translating gives CATSTLTEANTEAFF.

V usage is TRBV5-8 and J usage is TRBJ2-1, with 7 bases aligning to TRBD1. The germline V gene encodes CDR1 SGHTS and CDR2 YDEGEE. CDR3 length: 15 residues. The ends lost 5 bases at V and 4 bases at J; junction bases unmatched: 9. The CDR3 DNA reads as TGTGCCAGCAGGCAGACAGGGATGACTTACAATGAGCAGTTCTTC. The encoded protein is CASRQTGMTYNEQFF.

This chain joins TRBV2 and TRBJ2-7; tentative D call: TRBD2 (6 bases). Germline assignment: CDR1 SNHLY and CDR2 FYNNEI. The CDR3 is 17 residues long. V was pared by 2 bases and J by 0 bases, with 17 bases between. CDR3 amino acids: CASSESLLAISSYEQYF. The CDR3 DNA follows: TGTGCCAGCAGTGAATCCCTTCTAGCGATTAGCTCCTACGAGCAGTACTTC.

This clonotype was found a few times. The chain has TRBV20-1 and TRBJ2-1; tentatively, D is TRBD1 (6 bases). This CDR3 has 12 residues. The V gene's germline CDR1 is DFQATT and CDR2 SNEGSKA (reference sequence). In nucleotides, the CDR3 is TGCAGAACAGGGTCAGGGTACAATGAGCAGTTCTTC. Its protein product is CRTGSGYNEQFF.

This clonotype has a handful of counts. This rearrangement joins TRBV7-2 to TRBJ2-1, with a possible D match to TRBD2 (6 bases). Trimming took 5 bases from V and 4 from J, leaving 15 bases between them. The CDR3 covers 15 residues. CDR1 is SGHTA and CDR2 is FQGNSA in the germline V gene. CDR3: CASSPAGYTYNEQFF. The CDR3 nucleotides read TGTGCCAGCAGCCCGGCGGGGTACACATACAATGAGCAGTTCTTC.

This clonotype was detected only a few times. This sequence joins TRBV7-8 and TRBJ1-1; weak D call: TRBD1 (6 bases). Germline V lookup: CDR1 SGHVS, CDR2 FQNEAQ. Trimming removed 4 bases from V and 3 bases from J, with 12 bases in between. This CDR3 has 14 amino acids. CDR3 bases: TGTGCCAGCAGCTCCAGGGGTGGGGACACTGAAGCTTTCTTT. Translation: CASSSRGGDTEAFF.

The chain recombines TRBV18 with TRBJ1-2; 9 bases line up with TRBD1. CDR3 length: 15 residues. The V gene's germline CDR1 is KGHSH and CDR2 LQKENI. The V gene end was trimmed by 4 bases and the J gene end by 4 bases; junction bases not matched to a gene: 7. CDR3 amino acids: CASSLEGQGGYGYTF. The CDR3 DNA reads TGTGCCAGCTCACTCGAGGGACAGGGTGGCTATGGCTACACCTTC.

This clonotype has more than one count but fewer than ten. The chain joins TRBV7-2 to TRBJ2-5; D unclear. Trimming removed 1 base from V and 3 bases from J, with 3 bases in between. Germline CDR1 reads SGHTA; CDR2 reads FQGNSA. The CDR3 extends over 12 amino acids. The CDR3 reads CASSLVKETQYF. In nucleotides, the CDR3 is TGTGCCAGCAGCTTAGTAAAAGAGACCCAGTACTTC.

A few counts support this clonotype. This sequence joins TRBV29-1 and TRBJ2-5, with D possibly being TRBD1 (5 bases). Looked up from germline, CDR1 is SQVTM and CDR2 is ANQGSEA. V shed 7 bases and J shed 2 bases, with 20 bases lying between them. The length of the CDR3 is 15 residues. CDR3 bases: TGCAGCGGAAAAGTTCAGGGTCCTAGACAAGAGACCCAGTACTTC. Translated, it gives CSGKVQGPRQETQYF.

The chain recombines TRBV4-3 with TRBJ2-7, with D possibly TRBD2 on 6 matching bases. Germline loops: CDR1 LGHNA, CDR2 YSLEER. Trimming took 1 base from V and 3 from J, leaving 10 bases between them. CDR3 length: 14 residues. The CDR3 reads CASSQGGVGYEQYF. The CDR3 DNA follows: TGCGCCAGCAGCCAAGGGGGGGTCGGCTACGAGCAGTACTTC.

The J gene is TRBJ1-2, the V gene TRBV6-2 or TRBV6-3; 7 nucleotides line up with TRBD1. Germline V CDR1 and CDR2: MNHEY, SVGEGT. The CDR3 spans 13 residues. CDR3 amino acids: CVITIRQGNGYTF. CDR3 DNA: TGTGTCATCACAATCCGACAGGGCAATGGCTACACCTTC.